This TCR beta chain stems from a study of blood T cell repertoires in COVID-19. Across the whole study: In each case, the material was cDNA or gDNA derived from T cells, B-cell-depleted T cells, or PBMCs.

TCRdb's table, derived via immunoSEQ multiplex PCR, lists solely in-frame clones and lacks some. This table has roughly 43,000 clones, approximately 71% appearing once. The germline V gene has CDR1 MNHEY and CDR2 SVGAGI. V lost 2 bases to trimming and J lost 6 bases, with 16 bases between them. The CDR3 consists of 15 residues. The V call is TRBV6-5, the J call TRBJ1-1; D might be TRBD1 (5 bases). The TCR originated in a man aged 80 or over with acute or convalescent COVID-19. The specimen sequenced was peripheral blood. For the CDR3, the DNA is TGTGCCAGCAGTTACCTTGGGGGGAGTGACGCTGAAGCTTTCTTT. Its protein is CASSYLGGSDAEAFF.